This entry describes one TCR beta chain. This CDR3 has 15 residues. Germline-derived CDR1 and CDR2 are SGHTA and FQGNSA. Trimming pared 0 bases from V and 1 base from J, leaving 9 bases between. This record belongs to a study of monozygotic twins with cystic fibrosis. Clones were read by immunoSEQ multiplex PCR, and TCRdb kept only the in-frame ones, dropping some. In the table there are about 22,000 clones, approximately 97% of which are singletons. The specimen was blood. The V and J genes are TRBV7-2 and TRBJ2-5; D call uncertain. This receptor was identified in a girl between 10 and 17 years old with cystic fibrosis. The CDR3 is CASSLAAGVQETQYF. CDR3 nucleotides: TGTGCCAGCAGCTTAGCGGCCGGCGTCCAAGAGACCCAGTACTTC.